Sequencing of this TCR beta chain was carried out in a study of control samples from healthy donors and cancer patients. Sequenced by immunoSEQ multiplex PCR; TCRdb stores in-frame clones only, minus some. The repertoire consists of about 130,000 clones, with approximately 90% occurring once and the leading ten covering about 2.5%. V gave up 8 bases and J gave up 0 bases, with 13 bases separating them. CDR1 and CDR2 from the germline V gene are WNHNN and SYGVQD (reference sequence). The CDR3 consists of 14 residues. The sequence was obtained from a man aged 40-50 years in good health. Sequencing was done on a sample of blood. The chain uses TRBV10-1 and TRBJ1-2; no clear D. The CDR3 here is CASPSGKSNYGYTF. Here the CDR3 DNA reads TGCGCCAGCCCGTCCGGTAAATCTAACTATGGCTACACCTTC.